The source of this T cell receptor beta chain is a study of T cell responses to AZD1222 COVID-19 vaccine. Assay: immunoSEQ multiplex PCR; the TCRdb copy retains only in-frame clones and omits some. The sample has approximately 120,000 clones, around 85% seen once. V lost 1 base and J 0 bases, leaving 7 bases between the germline ends. Germline assignment: CDR1 SGHRS and CDR2 YFSETQ. The CDR3 is 14 residues long. Regarding the study as a whole: The span of vaccine-associated CD4 TCRs extended across spike, with dominance at 160-218 and 743-854. Spike-specific TCR breadth and depth grew following two AZD1222 doses.

Notes on this clone: Its target is unknown.

This specimen consisted of peripheral blood, obtained 28 days after the second AZD1222 dose. This TCR was sampled from an adult who received the AZD1222 COVID-19 vaccine. The chain combines TRBV5-1 with TRBJ1-1; D unclear. CDR3 in DNA: TGCGCCAGCAGCTTGAACAGCATGAACACTGAAGCTTTCTTT. Translated: CASSLNSMNTEAFF.